This is a list of T cell receptor beta chains from one sample in a study of blood T cells in healthy people across ages. TCRdb re-called the 5' RACE reads with MiXCR, one entry per CDR3 protein. Among around 1.5 million distinct CDR3 sequences, approximately 59% were seen once, and the ten largest hold roughly 6.3%. The sample comprised blood. Receptors were obtained from a man aged 18 to 30 in good health. Both conserved end residues are part of each CDR3. The order of the fields is V gene, D gene, CDR3 length, clone size, J gene, CDR3 protein, CDR3 DNA. D genes are given only for firm matches. Not all rows give a size; the values are once, few, many and, for expanded clones, a class.

TRBV3-1	-	17	-	TRBJ1-1	CASSQDMGGLTNTEAFF	TGTGCCAGCAGCCAAGATATGGGAGGGCTCACGAACACTGAAGCTTTCTTT
TRBV4-1	-	14	few	TRBJ2-3	CASRATGGTDTQYF	TGCGCCAGCAGAGCGACTGGGGGCACAGATACGCAGTATTTT
TRBV11-2	TRBD2	15	-	TRBJ2-7	CASSYGRAGGYEQYF	TGTGCCAGCAGCTATGGACGAGCGGGGGGTTACGAGCAGTACTTC
TRBV18	-	13	-	TRBJ2-1	CASAPEGYNEQFF	TGTGCCAGCGCACCGGAGGGGTACAATGAGCAGTTCTTC
TRBV28	-	15	few	TRBJ2-6	CASSALTDLANVLTF	TGTGCCAGCAGTGCACTGACAGATCTCGCCAACGTTCTGACTTTC
TRBV28	TRBD1	15	-	TRBJ2-3	CASSLRQGHTDTQYF	TGTGCCAGCAGTTTGCGACAGGGGCACACAGATACGCAGTATTTT
TRBV27	-	13	few	TRBJ1-1	CASSFNEWTEAFF	TGTGCCAGCAGTTTTAATGAGTGGACTGAAGCTTTCTTT
TRBV10-3	-	17	-	TRBJ2-6	CAISSRDTTPGANVLTF	TGTGCCATCAGTAGCCGGGACACCACACCTGGGGCCAACGTCCTGACTTTC
TRBV6-1	TRBD1	19	once	TRBJ2-3	CASSEAETDRERGTDTQYF	TGTGCCAGCAGTGAAGCTGAGACGGACAGGGAGAGGGGCACAGATACGCAGTATTTT
TRBV28	TRBD2	17	-	TRBJ2-1	CASSLPRLAGRLNEQFF	TGTGCCAGCAGTTTACCAAGACTAGCGGGTCGTCTCAATGAGCAGTTCTTC
TRBV6-6	-	16	-	TRBJ2-3	CASSYGGAAFTDTQYF	TGTGCCAGCAGTTATGGGGGGGCGGCGTTCACAGATACGCAGTATTTT
TRBV28	TRBD2	14	-	TRBJ2-5	CASSLAVSGETQYF	TGTGCCAGCTCGCTAGCGGTCTCAGGGGAGACCCAGTACTTC
TRBV10-1	-	13	-	TRBJ2-7	CASSESGGDEQYF	TGCGCCAGCAGTGAGTCAGGGGGGGACGAGCAGTACTTC